This paragraph reports one T cell receptor (beta chain). Original processing methods: Reference gene primer amplification gave estimated nucleated cell counts. The table came from immunoSEQ multiplex PCR; TCRdb's copy has only in-frame clones and leaves some out. D and trimming were read from the DNA, whereas the V and J calls and clone size are those reported in that table. The table has approximately 270,000 clones, roughly 89% seen once. The sample comes from a study of blood T cell repertoires in COVID-19. Across the study: Acute and convalescent COVID-19 samples came from the United States, Italy and Spain. Nucleic acid was either cDNA or gDNA, and it came from T cells, B-cell-depleted T cells, or PBMCs.

The CDR3 is 16 amino acids. Deletions cut 6 bases from V and 1 base from J, with 16 bases between. Looked up from germline, CDR1 is MNHNY and CDR2 is SVGAGI (reference sequence). The sequence was collected from a man in his fifties or sixties with acute or convalescent COVID-19. This chain links TRBV6-6 with TRBJ1-5; D is possibly TRBD1 (6 bases). Sequencing was performed on peripheral blood. The CDR3 protein is CASRVTLRGSNQPQHF. CDR3 coding DNA: TGTGCCAGCAGGGTTACGTTAAGGGGGAGCAATCAGCCCCAGCATTTT.